These T cell receptor beta chains were read from a single sample in a study of cytomegalovirus exposure and HLA in healthy donors. Profiling relied on immunoSEQ multiplex PCR, and the TCRdb table lists in-frame clones only, not all of them. The repertoire table contains about 160,000 clones. The material sequenced was PBMCs. The receptors here all came from a woman aged 60-75 years in good health and CMV-seronegative. CDR3s include the opening cysteine and the closing phenylalanine or tryptophan. The D gene is left open where the match is weak.

d_call	v_call	j_call	cdr3_aa	cdr3_nt
TRBD2	TRBV4-2	TRBJ2-5	CASSQGPSGGGETQYF	TGTGCCAGCAGCCAAGGTCCTAGCGGGGGAGGAGAGACCCAGTACTTC
-	TRBV6-1	TRBJ2-7	CASSGVQGSYEQYF	TGTGCCAGCAGTGGGGTGCAGGGATCGTACGAGCAGTACTTC
-	TRBV27	TRBJ2-2	CASNSGRDTAGELFF	TGTGCCAGCAATTCGGGACGGGACACGGCCGGGGAGCTGTTTTTT
-	TRBV7-3	TRBJ2-7	CASAGYEQYF	TGTGCCAGCGCAGGCTACGAGCAGTACTTC
TRBD1	TRBV4-2	TRBJ1-1	CASSGLQGYLNTEAFF	TGTGCCAGCAGCGGACTACAGGGGTACTTGAACACTGAAGCTTTCTTT
-	TRBV7-9	TRBJ2-7	CASSSDRSYEQYF	TGTGCCAGCAGCTCGGACAGATCCTACGAGCAGTACTTC
TRBD2	TRBV7-2	TRBJ2-1	CASSLLAGVYNEQFF	TGTGCCAGCAGCCTCCTAGCGGGGGTGTACAATGAGCAGTTCTTC
TRBD1	TRBV7-9	TRBJ1-4	CASSPPGQGEEKLFF	TGTGCCAGCAGCCCCCCGGGCCAGGGGGAAGAAAAACTGTTTTTT
-	TRBV11-1	TRBJ2-7	CASSLPIPENEQYF	TGTGCCAGCAGTCTACCCATACCGGAGAACGAGCAGTACTTC
-	TRBV30	TRBJ1-1	CAWSATKGGGGAWNTEAFF	TGTGCCTGGAGTGCGACAAAAGGGGGGGGAGGGGCATGGAACACTGAAGCTTTCTTT
-	TRBV18	TRBJ1-6	CASSPGRPPNSPLHF	TGTGCCAGCTCACCGGGCAGGCCCCCTAATTCACCCCTCCACTTT
TRBD1	TRBV5-6	TRBJ1-2	CASSFGDRGPYGYTF	TGTGCCAGCAGCTTCGGGGACAGGGGGCCTTATGGCTACACCTTC
-	TRBV4-1	TRBJ1-1	CASSQDRENTEAFF	TGCGCCAGCAGCCAAGACCGGGAGAACACTGAAGCTTTCTTT
-	TRBV9	TRBJ2-5	CASSVGFRETQYF	TGTGCCAGCAGCGTAGGGTTCCGGGAGACCCAGTACTTC
-	TRBV4-1	TRBJ2-3	CASSQDSRTDTQYF	TGCGCCAGCAGCCAAGATTCTCGCACAGATACGCAGTATTTT
TRBD1	TRBV5-4	TRBJ1-1	CASSWTGMNTEAFF	TGTGCCAGCAGCTGGACAGGTATGAACACTGAAGCTTTCTTT